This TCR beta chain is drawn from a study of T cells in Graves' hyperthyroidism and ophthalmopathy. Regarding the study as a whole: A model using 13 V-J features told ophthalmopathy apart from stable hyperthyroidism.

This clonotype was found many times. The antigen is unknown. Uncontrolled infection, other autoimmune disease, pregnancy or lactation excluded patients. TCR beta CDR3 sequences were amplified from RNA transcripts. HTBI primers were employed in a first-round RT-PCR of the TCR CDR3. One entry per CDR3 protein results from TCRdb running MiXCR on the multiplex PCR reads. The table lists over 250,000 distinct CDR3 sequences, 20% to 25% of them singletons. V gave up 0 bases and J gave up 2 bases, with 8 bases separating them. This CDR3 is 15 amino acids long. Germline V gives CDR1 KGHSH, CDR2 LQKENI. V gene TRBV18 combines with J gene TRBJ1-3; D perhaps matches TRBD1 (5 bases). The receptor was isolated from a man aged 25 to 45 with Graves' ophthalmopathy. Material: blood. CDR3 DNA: TGTGCCAGCTCACCACCACCAGGGACTGGAAACACCATATATTTT. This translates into CASSPPPGTGNTIYF.